These 10 T cell receptor beta chains were all obtained from the same sample, sequenced in a study of immune heterogeneity within non-small cell lung tumors. TCR beta CDR3 was amplified by multiplex PCR using 32 V and 13 J primers. TCRdb processed the multiplex PCR reads anew with MiXCR; each CDR3 protein has one entry. Of thousands of distinct CDR3 sequences in the sample, roughly 26% were seen once. Bulk tumor genomic DNA served as template, at 600 ng per sample. Several spatially distant biopsies were obtained per primary tumor intraoperatively. Their non-small cell lung cancer was newly diagnosed and untreated, and the patients underwent curative surgery. The sample was lung tumor tissue. The receptors here all came from a man aged 55 to 70 with non-small cell lung cancer.

This clonotype was seen more than once but under ten times. This chain connects TRBV9 to TRBJ2-5; D may be TRBD1 or TRBD2 (7 bases each). V was cut by 6 bases and J by 4 bases, with 16 bases left in between. Per germline, CDR1 SGDLS and CDR2 YYNGEE. This CDR3 region has 14 residues. CDR3 in DNA: TGTGCCAGCACCCAGGGGGGGGGGCCAGAGACCCAGTACTTC. Protein: CASTQGGGPETQYF.

This clonotype was seen more than once but under ten times. This rearrangement joins TRBV5-6 to TRBJ1-4; 7 bases align to TRBD1. The CDR3 totals 14 residues. Trimming took 2 bases from V and 7 from J; bases not matched to a gene: 5. The V gene's germline CDR1 is SGHDT and CDR2 YYEEEE. As DNA, the CDR3 is TGTGCCAGCAGCTTTGGGCCAGGGGGTGAAAAACTGTTTTTT. Encoded protein: CASSFGPGGEKLFF. The full variable domain, completed using reference TRBV5-6 and TRBJ1-4, is DAGVTQSPTHLIKTRGQQVTLRCSPKSGHDTVSWYQQALGQGPQFIFQYYEEEERQRGNFPDRFSGHQFPNYSSELNVNALLLGDSALYLCASSFGPGGEKLFFGSGTQLSVL.

By sample share, this clonotype is medium-sized. This sequence joins TRBV20-1 and TRBJ1-5, with D maybe TRBD1 (5 bases). The CDR3 covers 13 residues. Germline assignment: CDR1 DFQATT and CDR2 SNEGSKA (reference sequence). V was shortened by 0 bases and J by 5 bases, with 8 bases between the two germline ends. CDR3 in amino acids: CSARDFRDQPQHF. CDR3 DNA: TGCAGTGCTAGAGATTTCAGGGATCAGCCCCAGCATTTT.

Within the sample, this clonotype is medium-sized. The genes are TRBV28 and TRBJ2-2, with a possible D match to TRBD1 (6 bases). This CDR3 has 13 residues. Germline V CDR1 and CDR2: MDHEN, SYDVKM. Trimming removed 6 bases from V and 5 bases from J, with 10 bases in between. Here the CDR3 DNA reads TGTGCCAGCAGCCTAGGGGGTACCGGGGAGCTGTTTTTT. Its translation: CASSLGGTGELFF.

By sample fraction, this clonotype is medium-sized. The V gene is TRBV5-1, the J gene TRBJ1-5, with D tentatively TRBD1 (5 bases). The CDR3 is 13 amino acids. The V end lost 4 bases, the J end lost 7 bases, and 12 bases lay between the germline ends. CDR1 is SGHRS and CDR2 is YFSETQ in the germline V gene. The CDR3 DNA reads TGCGCCAGCAGCCTGGCGACAGACCAGCCCCAGCATTTT. Its protein is CASSLATDQPQHF.

Comment on this clonotype: A much larger clone lies one base from this, so it may be a read error. The rearrangement links TRBV7-9 to TRBJ2-7; no reliable D call. The CDR3 covers 12 residues. The germline V gene encodes CDR1 SEHNR and CDR2 FQNEAQ (reference sequence). Trimming removed 5 bases at V and 5 bases at J, with 10 bases between. CDR3 loop: CASSQDIHEQYF. In DNA, the CDR3 is TGTGCCAGCAGCCAAGATATTCACGAGCAGTACTTC.

Within the sample, this clonotype is medium-sized. The rearrangement uses TRBV15 and TRBJ1-4, with a weak D call TRBD1 (5 bases). The germline V gene has CDR1 LNHNV and CDR2 YYDKDF (reference sequence). Trimming pared 1 base from V and 7 bases from J, leaving 16 bases between. The CDR3 runs 16 residues. CDR3 sequence (DNA): TGTGCCACCAGCAGAGTCGGGGGGGGGATCGGTGAAAAACTGTTTTTT. This translates into CATSRVGGGIGEKLFF.

By share of the sample, this clonotype is medium-sized (0.01 to 0.1%). The chain recombines TRBV19 with TRBJ2-3, with D hard to call. The CDR3 loop spans 15 amino acids. Germline V CDR1 and CDR2: LNHDA, SQIVND (reference sequence). V shed 7 bases and J shed 0 bases, with 14 bases lying between them. CDR3 sequence: CASTMRYSSTDTQYF. CDR3 DNA: TGTGCCAGTACTATGCGATATTCTAGCACAGATACGCAGTATTTT. Supplemented by reference TRBV19 and TRBJ2-3, the full variable domain reads DGGITQSPKYLFRKEGQNVTLSCEQNLNHDAMYWYRQDPGQGLRLIYYSQIVNDFQKGDIAEGYSVSREKKESFPLTVTSAQKNPTAFYLCASTMRYSSTDTQYFGPGTRLTVL.

In its sample, this clonotype is medium-sized. This chain connects TRBV12-3 or TRBV12-4 to TRBJ2-7, with D maybe TRBD2 (6 bases). Deletions cut 8 bases from V and 4 bases from J, with 12 bases between. The CDR3 spans 12 residues. CDR3 sequence: CASRRGEYEQYF. The CDR3 DNA sequence: TGTGCCAGCCGGAGGGGCGAATACGAGCAGTACTTC.

The CDR3 region has the DNA TGTGCTAGTGGTTGGACAGGGCTCAACGAGCAGTACTTC. Amino acids: CASGWTGLNEQYF. This chain links TRBV12-5 with TRBJ2-7; 8 bases align to TRBD1. This CDR3 has 13 amino acids. CDR1 and CDR2 from the germline V gene are LGHNT and FRNRAP. V shed 4 bases, J shed 5 bases, and the junction held 4 bases outside the gene matches.